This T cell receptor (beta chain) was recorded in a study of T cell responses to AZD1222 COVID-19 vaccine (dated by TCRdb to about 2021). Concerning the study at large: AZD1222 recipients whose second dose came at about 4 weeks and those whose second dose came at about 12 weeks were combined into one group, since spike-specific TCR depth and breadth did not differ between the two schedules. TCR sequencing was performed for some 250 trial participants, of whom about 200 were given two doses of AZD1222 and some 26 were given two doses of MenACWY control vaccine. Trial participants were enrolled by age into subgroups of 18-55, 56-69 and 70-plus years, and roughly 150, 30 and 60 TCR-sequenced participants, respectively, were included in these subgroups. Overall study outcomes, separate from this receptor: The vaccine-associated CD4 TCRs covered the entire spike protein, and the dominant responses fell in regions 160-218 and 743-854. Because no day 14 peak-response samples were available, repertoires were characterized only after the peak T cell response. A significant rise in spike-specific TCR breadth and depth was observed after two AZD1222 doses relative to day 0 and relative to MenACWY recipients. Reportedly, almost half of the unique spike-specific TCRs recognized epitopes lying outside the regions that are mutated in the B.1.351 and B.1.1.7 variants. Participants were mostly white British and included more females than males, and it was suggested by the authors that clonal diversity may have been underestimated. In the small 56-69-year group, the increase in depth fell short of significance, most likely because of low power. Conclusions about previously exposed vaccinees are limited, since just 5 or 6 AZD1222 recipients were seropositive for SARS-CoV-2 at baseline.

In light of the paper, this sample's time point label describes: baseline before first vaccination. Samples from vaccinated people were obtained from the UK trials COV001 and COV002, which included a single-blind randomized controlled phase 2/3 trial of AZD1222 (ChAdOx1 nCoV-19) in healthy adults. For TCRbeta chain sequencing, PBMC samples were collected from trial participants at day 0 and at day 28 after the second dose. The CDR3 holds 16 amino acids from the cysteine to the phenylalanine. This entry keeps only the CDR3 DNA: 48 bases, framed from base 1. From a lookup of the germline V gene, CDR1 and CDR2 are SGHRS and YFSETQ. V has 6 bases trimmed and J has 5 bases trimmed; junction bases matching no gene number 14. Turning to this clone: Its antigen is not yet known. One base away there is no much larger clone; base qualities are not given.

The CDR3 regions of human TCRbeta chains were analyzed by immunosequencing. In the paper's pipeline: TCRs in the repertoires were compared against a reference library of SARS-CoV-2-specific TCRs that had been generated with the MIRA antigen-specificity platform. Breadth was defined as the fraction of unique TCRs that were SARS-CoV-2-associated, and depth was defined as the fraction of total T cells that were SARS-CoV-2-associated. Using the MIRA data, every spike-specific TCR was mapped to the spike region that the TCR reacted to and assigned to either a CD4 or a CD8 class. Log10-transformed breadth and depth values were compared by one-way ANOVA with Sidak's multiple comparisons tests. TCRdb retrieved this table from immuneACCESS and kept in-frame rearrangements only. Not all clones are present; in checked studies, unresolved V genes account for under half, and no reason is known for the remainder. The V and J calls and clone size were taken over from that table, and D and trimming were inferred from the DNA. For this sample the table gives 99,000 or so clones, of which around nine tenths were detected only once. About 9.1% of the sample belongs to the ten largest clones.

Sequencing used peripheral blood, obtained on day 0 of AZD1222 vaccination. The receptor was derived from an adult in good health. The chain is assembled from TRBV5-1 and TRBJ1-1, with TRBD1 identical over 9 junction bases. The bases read TGCGCCAGCAAGAGTACAGGGGGCTATGGGTTTACTGAAGCTTTCTTT. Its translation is CASKSTGGYGFTEAFF.